These T cell receptor beta chains were read from a single sample in a study of Graves' ophthalmopathy and Graves' hyperthyroidism. Via MiXCR, TCRdb re-called the multiplex PCR reads, giving one row per CDR3 protein. This sample has roughly 700,000 distinct CDR3 sequences, with approximately 40% found just once. The specimen sequenced was peripheral blood. All receptors derive from an adult man with Graves' ophthalmopathy. The CDR3 runs from the conserved cysteine through the conserved F or W. Each record gives: J gene, D gene, clone size, V gene, CDR3 protein, CDR3 DNA. D genes are given only for firm matches. Clone sizes are given selectively: once, few, many, or a class where the clone is expanded.

>TRBJ2-7|TRBD1|few|TRBV6-6
CASRRVWGTGDYEQYF
TGTGCCAGCAGGCGAGTCTGGGGGACAGGGGATTACGAGCAGTACTTC
>TRBJ2-5|TRBD2|few|TRBV7-9
CASSFPTSGEPQETQYF
TGTGCCAGCAGCTTCCCGACTAGCGGGGAACCACAAGAGACCCAGTACTTC
>TRBJ2-5|-|-|TRBV7-9
CASSLAHLETQYF
TGTGCCAGCAGCTTAGCCCATCTGGAGACCCAGTACTTC
>TRBJ2-7|TRBD1|many|TRBV7-2
CASSPDRGIYEQYF
TGTGCCAGCAGCCCGGACAGGGGGATTTACGAGCAGTACTTC
>TRBJ2-7|-|few|TRBV19
CASRQSRDRRYEQYF
TGTGCCAGTAGACAAAGCCGGGACCGTCGCTACGAGCAGTACTTC
>TRBJ1-5|-|many|TRBV7-9
CASSASENQPQHF
TGTGCCAGCAGCGCATCCGAAAATCAGCCCCAGCATTTT
>TRBJ1-3|-|-|TRBV9
CASSVYRHPQYSSSGNTIYF
TGTGCCAGCAGCGTATATCGACACCCTCAATACTCCTCGAGTGGAAACACCATATATTTT
>TRBJ2-3|TRBD1|-|TRBV7-9
CASSRDRVNTDTQYF
TGTGCCAGCAGCCGCGACAGGGTGAACACAGATACGCAGTATTTT
>TRBJ2-7|TRBD1|few|TRBV19
CASSWTGGEQYF
TGTGCCAGTAGTTGGACAGGGGGCGAGCAGTACTTC
>TRBJ1-2|TRBD1|few|TRBV2
CASSYKQGAYYGYTF
TGTGCCAGCAGTTATAAACAGGGGGCCTACTATGGCTACACCTTC
>TRBJ2-6|-|many|TRBV20-1
CSARDPGQPGANVLTF
TGCAGTGCTAGAGATCCCGGACAGCCTGGGGCCAACGTCCTGACTTTC
>TRBJ2-7|TRBD2|many|TRBV7-9
CASRSGAGGAKEEQYF
TGTGCCAGCAGGTCTGGCGCGGGGGGCGCAAAGGAAGAGCAGTACTTC
>TRBJ2-6|TRBD1|-|TRBV29-1
CSVTGASGANVLTF
TGCAGCGTAACAGGGGCCTCTGGGGCCAACGTCCTGACTTTC
>TRBJ1-4|-|-|TRBV5-6
CASSLGGKNEKLFF
TGTGCCAGCAGTTTGGGGGGCAAAAATGAAAAACTGTTTTTT
>TRBJ2-7|TRBD2|-|TRBV29-1
CSPLGSGGTGEQYF
TGCAGTCCCCTGGGGAGCGGGGGCACCGGCGAGCAGTACTTC
>TRBJ2-7|TRBD1|-|TRBV15
CATSSQGDSSYEQYF
TGTGCCACCAGCAGCCAGGGGGACAGCTCCTACGAGCAGTACTTC
>TRBJ1-2|-|-|TRBV7-2
CASSWRGYGYTF
TGTGCCAGCAGCTGGCGGGGATATGGCTACACCTTC
>TRBJ2-7|-|-|TRBV2
CASTPRVPGRGHYEQYF
TGTGCCAGCACCCCCCGGGTCCCGGGACGGGGACACTACGAGCAGTACTTC
>TRBJ2-5|-|-|TRBV14
CASSQGGGGSQETQYF
TGTGCCAGCAGCCAAGGTGGAGGAGGGAGCCAAGAGACCCAGTACTTC
>TRBJ2-7|TRBD2|-|TRBV6-1
CASSPLAGNSYEQYF
TGTGCCAGCAGTCCACTAGCGGGTAACTCCTACGAGCAGTACTTC
>TRBJ2-5|-|many|TRBV29-1
CSVESSQETQYF
TGCAGCGTCGAGTCCAGCCAAGAGACCCAGTACTTC
>TRBJ2-2|-|-|TRBV6-6
CASSYVGGRSTGELFF
TGTGCCAGCAGTTACGTTGGGGGGAGAAGTACCGGGGAGCTGTTTTTT
>TRBJ2-7|TRBD1|-|TRBV20-1
CSARGTGASGYEQYF
TGCAGTGCTAGAGGTACAGGGGCGAGCGGTTACGAGCAGTACTTC
>TRBJ1-3|TRBD1|once|TRBV7-3
CASTNKGQGNSGNTIYF
TGTGCCAGCACTAACAAGGGACAGGGCAATTCTGGAAACACCATATATTTT
>TRBJ1-2|-|once|TRBV25-1
CASSYSGGRRSYTF
TGTGCCAGCAGTTACTCCGGAGGACGGAGAAGCTACACCTTC
>TRBJ2-1|-|-|TRBV15
CATSRDSDEQFF
TGTGCCACCAGCAGGGATAGCGATGAGCAGTTCTTC
>TRBJ1-1|-|-|TRBV4-3
CASSQDGTATEAFF
TGCGCCAGCAGCCAAGATGGGACCGCCACCGAAGCTTTCTTT
>TRBJ2-2|-|-|TRBV2
CASQAGAPNTGELFF
TGTGCCAGCCAGGCGGGGGCCCCGAACACCGGGGAGCTGTTTTTT
>TRBJ2-5|-|-|TRBV29-1
CSVEGTQETQYF
TGCAGCGTTGAGGGTACTCAAGAGACCCAGTACTTC
>TRBJ2-6|TRBD1|-|TRBV10-3
CATSDPGTGKAPGANVLTF
TGTGCCACCAGTGACCCCGGGACAGGGAAAGCCCCTGGGGCCAACGTCCTGACTTTC
>TRBJ2-6|TRBD1|-|TRBV29-1
CSLPTGVGHSGANVLTF
TGCAGCTTGCCTACAGGGGTGGGCCACTCTGGGGCCAACGTCCTGACTTTC
>TRBJ1-6|TRBD1|-|TRBV9
CASSNRQGSPHF
TGTGCCAGCAGCAATCGACAGGGGTCCCCCCACTTT
>TRBJ2-7|-|-|TRBV11-2
CASSLGRTGTYEQYF
TGTGCCAGCAGCTTAGGGAGGACGGGTACCTACGAGCAGTACTTC
>TRBJ2-5|-|few|TRBV2
CASSYYRNRETQYF
TGTGCCAGCAGTTACTACCGAAATCGGGAGACCCAGTACTTC
>TRBJ1-6|TRBD1|-|TRBV20-1
CSAWTGGAYNSPLHF
TGCAGTGCTTGGACAGGGGGCGCGTATAATTCACCCCTCCACTTT
>TRBJ1-6|-|many|TRBV12-3/TRBV12-4
CASSSRDGNSPLHF
TGTGCCAGCAGTTCGCGCGACGGGAATTCACCCCTCCACTTT
>TRBJ2-3|-|-|TRBV5-1
CASSRTGPESTQYF
TGCGCCAGCAGCCGAACCGGACCGGAGAGTACGCAGTATTTT
>TRBJ2-5|-|many|TRBV29-1
CSVDKPGGETQYF
TGCAGCGTTGATAAGCCAGGGGGGGAGACCCAGTACTTC
>TRBJ2-2|TRBD1|few|TRBV25-1
CASSTRQGSNTGELFF
TGTGCCAGCAGTACACGACAGGGATCGAACACCGGGGAGCTGTTTTTT
>TRBJ2-1|TRBD1|-|TRBV7-6
CASSLGQGAEWEQFF
TGTGCCAGCAGCTTAGGGCAGGGGGCGGAATGGGAGCAGTTCTTC
>TRBJ1-4|-|-|TRBV29-1
CSVEDRGKLFF
TGCAGCGTTGAAGACAGGGGAAAACTGTTTTTT
>TRBJ2-5|TRBD2|once|TRBV7-9
CASSYSGGAVFF
TGTGCCAGCAGTTATAGCGGGGGGGCCGTGTTCTTC
>TRBJ2-2|TRBD1|few|TRBV7-2
CASSPELIPTGVNTGELFF
TGTGCCAGCAGCCCCGAACTCATACCGACAGGGGTGAACACCGGGGAGCTGTTTTTT
>TRBJ2-7|TRBD2|many|TRBV7-6
CASSLGGLALYEQYF
TGTGCCAGCAGCTTAGGGGGACTAGCCCTCTACGAGCAGTACTTC
>TRBJ2-5|-|-|TRBV19
CASNNGIQETQYF
TGTGCCAGTAACAACGGTATCCAAGAGACCCAGTACTTC
>TRBJ2-5|-|-|TRBV20-1
CSASRGPLARVRETQYF
TGCAGTGCTAGTAGAGGACCATTAGCCCGCGTAAGAGAGACCCAGTACTTC
>TRBJ1-5|TRBD1|-|TRBV7-9
CASSQSTGGAQPQHF
TGTGCCAGCAGCCAAAGTACAGGGGGAGCTCAGCCCCAGCATTTT
>TRBJ1-2|-|few|TRBV5-6
CASSRRDTNNYGYTF
TGTGCCAGCAGCCGCCGGGACACGAATAACTATGGCTACACCTTC
>TRBJ1-3|TRBD1|-|TRBV20-1
CSAPIQGSGNTIYF
TGCAGTGCACCAATACAGGGGTCCGGAAACACCATATATTTT
>TRBJ1-1|-|-|TRBV7-9
CAWGPGGTAFF
TGTGCCTGGGGCCCGGGGGGCACAGCTTTCTTT
>TRBJ1-2|-|-|TRBV10-3
CASNLDYGYTF
TGTGCTAGTAATCTGGACTATGGCTACACCTTC
>TRBJ2-2|-|-|TRBV2
CASSSERGAGDTGELFF
TGTGCCAGCAGTTCCGAGAGGGGGGCGGGAGACACCGGGGAGCTGTTTTTT
>TRBJ2-5|-|-|TRBV29-1
CSAYRDTYQETQYF
TGCAGCGCCTACAGGGACACGTACCAAGAGACCCAGTACTTC
>TRBJ1-5|-|few|TRBV10-3
CASSYLGPNQPQHF
TGTGCCAGCAGTTACTTAGGACCAAATCAGCCCCAGCATTTT
>TRBJ2-6|-|few|TRBV2
CASSSVGSGANVLTF
TGTGCCAGCAGTTCGGTGGGCTCTGGGGCCAACGTCCTGACTTTC
>TRBJ2-5|-|-|TRBV7-2
CASSPLPTGDRETQYF
TGTGCCAGCTCACCACTCCCGACAGGTGATCGAGAGACCCAGTACTTC
>TRBJ1-1|-|many|TRBV29-1
CSVEGGAGTEAFF
TGCAGCGTCGAGGGTGGAGCGGGCACTGAAGCTTTCTTT
>TRBJ2-7|TRBD2|few|TRBV20-1
CSADTLAGVSSYEQYF
TGCAGTGCCGATACCCTGGCGGGGGTTAGCTCCTACGAGCAGTACTTC